This TCR beta chain is drawn from a study of T-cell memory formation after mild COVID-19. This clonotype was seen many times. As yet, its antigen is unknown. Employing constant-segment primers, 5'RACE generated TCR alpha and TCR beta cDNA libraries bearing sample barcodes and UMIs. TCRdb called the 5' RACE reads again in MiXCR, with one record for every CDR3 protein. Among around 200,000 distinct CDR3 sequences, 8% to 11% were seen once, and the ten largest hold approximately 2.8%. From germline, CDR1 is SGHTA and CDR2 FQGNSA. Trimming took off 6 bases at V and 3 bases at J, with 10 bases between the two ends. CDR3 size: 13 residues. General study findings and limits: Pre-infection memory already had some responding clones, implying cross-reactive memory joined.

The sequencing input was PBMCs or a T cell subset sorted from them (not recorded which). The TCR comes from a man aged 18-30 years who had mild COVID-19 (a few samples of this study predate the infection). Cell type and time point are not known. The rearrangement links TRBV7-2 to TRBJ2-3; possibly TRBD1 for D (6 bases). Here the CDR3 reads CASRTTGTDTQYF. CDR3 nucleotides: TGTGCCAGCAGGACAACAGGGACAGATACGCAGTATTTT.